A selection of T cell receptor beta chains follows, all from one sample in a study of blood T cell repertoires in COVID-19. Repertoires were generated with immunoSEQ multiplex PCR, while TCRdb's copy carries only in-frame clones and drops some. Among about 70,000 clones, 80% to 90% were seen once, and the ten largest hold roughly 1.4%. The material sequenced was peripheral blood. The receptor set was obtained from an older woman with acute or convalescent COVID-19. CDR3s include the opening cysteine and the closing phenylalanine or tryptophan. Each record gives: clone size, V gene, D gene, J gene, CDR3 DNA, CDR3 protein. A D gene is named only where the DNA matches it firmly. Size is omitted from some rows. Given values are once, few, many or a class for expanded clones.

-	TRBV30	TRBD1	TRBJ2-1	TGTGCCTGGAAAAAGACAGGGGTGAACGAGCAGTTCTTC	CAWKKTGVNEQFF
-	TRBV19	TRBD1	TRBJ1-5	TGTGCCAGTAGAAGACAGGGCTTGGGCAATCAGCCCCAGCATTTT	CASRRQGLGNQPQHF
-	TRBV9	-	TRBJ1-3	TGTGCCAGCAGGGGGCCTGGAAACACCATATATTTT	CASRGPGNTIYF
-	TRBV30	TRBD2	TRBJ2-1	TGTGCCTGGAGTGGAGGACTAGCGGGGGAGCAGTTCTTC	CAWSGGLAGEQFF
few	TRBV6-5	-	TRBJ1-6	TGTGCCAGCAGTCAGGACTTTCATAATTCACCCCTCCACTTT	CASSQDFHNSPLHF
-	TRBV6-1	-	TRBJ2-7	TGTGCCAGCAGTGAACACCCCGACAGGTACGAGCAGTACTTC	CASSEHPDRYEQYF
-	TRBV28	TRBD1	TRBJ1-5	TGTGCCAGCATCACAGACAGGGGGAATCAGCCCCAGCATTTT	CASITDRGNQPQHF
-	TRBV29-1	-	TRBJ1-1	TGCAGCGTTGAAGGCCTGGGGCAGGCGAACACTGAAGCTTTCTTT	CSVEGLGQANTEAFF
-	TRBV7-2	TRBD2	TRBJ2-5	TGTGCCAGCAGCTTAAAAATAGCGGGTCCGAGGGAGACCCAGTACTTC	CASSLKIAGPRETQYF
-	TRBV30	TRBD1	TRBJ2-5	TGTGCCTGGAGCCCACAGGGGACCCTCCAAGAGACCCAGTACTTC	CAWSPQGTLQETQYF
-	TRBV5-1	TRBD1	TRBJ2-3	TGCGCCAGCAGGGGAACTCCGGGACAGAGTCTCACCCGTAGCACAGATACGCAGTATTTT	CASRGTPGQSLTRSTDTQYF
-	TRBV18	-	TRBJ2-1	TGTGCCAGCTCACCACAATCGGCGGACAATGAGCAGTTCTTC	CASSPQSADNEQFF
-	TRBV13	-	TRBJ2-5	TGTGCCAGCAGCCCGGGGGCTAGCGGAGTGGGGACCCAGTACTTC	CASSPGASGVGTQYF
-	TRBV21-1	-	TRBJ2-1	TGTGCCAGCAGCAAAGCGGTAAGCGGGAGCTCCTACAATGAGCAGTTCTTC	CASSKAVSGSSYNEQFF
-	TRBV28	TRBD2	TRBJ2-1	TGTGCCAGCAGTGATAGCGGGAGATTGGGGAATGAGCAGTTCTTC	CASSDSGRLGNEQFF
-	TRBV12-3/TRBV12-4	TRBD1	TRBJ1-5	TGTGCCAGCAGTGCGGACAGGGTTCAGCCCCAGCATTTT	CASSADRVQPQHF
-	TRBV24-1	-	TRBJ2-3	TGTGCCACCAGTCTCGGCGGGACTAGCACAGATACGCAGTATTTT	CATSLGGTSTDTQYF
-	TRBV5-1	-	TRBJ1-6	TGCGCCAGCAGCCACACGGACAGTTATTCACCCCTCCACTTT	CASSHTDSYSPLHF
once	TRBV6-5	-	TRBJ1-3	TGTGCCAGCACCCGTTCGAGGGCGCCAGGAAACACCATATATTTT	CASTRSRAPGNTIYF
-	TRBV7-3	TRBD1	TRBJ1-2	TGTGCCAGCAGCTCGCGAATGACAGGGATGTATGGCTACACCTTC	CASSSRMTGMYGYTF
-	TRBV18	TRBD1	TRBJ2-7	TGTGCCAGCTCACCGGGACAGGGCTACTCCTACGAGCAGTACTTC	CASSPGQGYSYEQYF
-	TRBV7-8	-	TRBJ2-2	TGTGCCAGCAGCCCTCATACAGAGTTCGCGAACACCGGGGAGCTGTTTTTT	CASSPHTEFANTGELFF
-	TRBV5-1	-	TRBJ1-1	TGCGCCAGCAGCATGAGGGGAGGCACTGAAGCTTTCTTT	CASSMRGGTEAFF
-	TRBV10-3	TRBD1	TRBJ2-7	TGTGCCATCAGGGGACAGGGGGGCTCCTACGAGCAGTACTTC	CAIRGQGGSYEQYF
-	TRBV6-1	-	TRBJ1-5	TGTGCCCTCGGGGCGGACAGTCAAAATCAGCCCCAGCATTTT	CALGADSQNQPQHF
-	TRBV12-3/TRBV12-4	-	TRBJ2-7	TGTGCCAGCAGTCAATCGGACAGCTACGAGCAGTACTTC	CASSQSDSYEQYF
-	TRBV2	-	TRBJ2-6	TGTGCCAGCAGTGAAGCTAGATATGGGGCCAACGTCCTGACTTTC	CASSEARYGANVLTF
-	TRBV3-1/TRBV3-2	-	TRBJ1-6	TGTGCCAGCAGCCAGGGCTGGACTTTGAATTCACCCCTCCACTTT	CASSQGWTLNSPLHF
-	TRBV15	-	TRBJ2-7	TGTGCCACCAGCAGCTATAGGGGGTCCTACGAGCAGTACTTC	CATSSYRGSYEQYF
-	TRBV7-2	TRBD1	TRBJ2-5	TGTGCCAGCAGCTTAGGGGGGACAGGGGAACAAGAGACCCAGTACTTC	CASSLGGTGEQETQYF
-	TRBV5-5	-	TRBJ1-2	TGTGCCAGCAGCTTGGGTCCTAACTTTAACTATGGCTACACCTTC	CASSLGPNFNYGYTF
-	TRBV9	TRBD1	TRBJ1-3	TGTGCCAGCAGCTCCCGGACAGGGAGGAACACCATATATTTT	CASSSRTGRNTIYF
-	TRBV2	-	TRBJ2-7	TGTGCCAGCAGTGTGCCAGGAACCTACGAGCAGTACTTC	CASSVPGTYEQYF
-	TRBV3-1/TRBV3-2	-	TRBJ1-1	TGTGCCAGCAGCAACAGGTTTGAAGCTTTCTTT	CASSNRFEAFF
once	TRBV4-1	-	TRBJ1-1	TGCGCCAGCAGCCAAGAAGGCGGCAGCCTGGAAGCTTTCTTT	CASSQEGGSLEAFF
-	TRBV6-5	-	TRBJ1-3	TGTGCCAGCAGTTACGGACACCGCTCTGGAAACACCATATATTTT	CASSYGHRSGNTIYF
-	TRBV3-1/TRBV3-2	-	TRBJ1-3	TGTGCCAGCAGTCGACCCCCGGGGAACACCATATATTTT	CASSRPPGNTIYF
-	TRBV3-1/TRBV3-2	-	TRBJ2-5	TGTGCCAGCAGCCGCCAGGGGACAGAGACCCAGTACTTC	CASSRQGTETQYF
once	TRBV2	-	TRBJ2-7	TGTGCCAGCAGTGTACAAGACTACGAGCAGTACTTC	CASSVQDYEQYF
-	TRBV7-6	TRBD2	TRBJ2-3	TGTGCCAGCAGCCCCACTAGCGGGAGTCCAGATACGCAGTATTTT	CASSPTSGSPDTQYF
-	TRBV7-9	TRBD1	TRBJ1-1	TGTGCCAGCAGCCCATTGACAGGGGAAGCTTTCTTT	CASSPLTGEAFF
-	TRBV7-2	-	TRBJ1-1	TGTGCCAGCAGCTTATATACCGGGTCGGGGACTGAAGCTTTCTTT	CASSLYTGSGTEAFF
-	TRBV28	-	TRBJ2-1	TGTGCCAGCAGTTCCGGTCCTCACTCCTACAATGAGCAGTTCTTC	CASSSGPHSYNEQFF
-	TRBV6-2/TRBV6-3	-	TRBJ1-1	TGTGCCAGCAGTCGTGCAGGTAGAGCTTTCTTT	CASSRAGRAFF
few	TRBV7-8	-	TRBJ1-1	TGTGCCAGCAGCGCGGGGCTGAACACTGAAGCTTTCTTT	CASSAGLNTEAFF
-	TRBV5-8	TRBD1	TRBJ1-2	TGTGCCAGCAGCCTAAACCCGGGACAGGGGGCGCGGGGCTACACCTTC	CASSLNPGQGARGYTF
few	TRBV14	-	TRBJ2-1	TGTGCCAGCAGCCCTAGAGCCTTACAGGGAAATGAGCAGTTCTTC	CASSPRALQGNEQFF
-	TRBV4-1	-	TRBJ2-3	TGCGCCAGCAGCCAAGATTTCCCAGCGATGAGCACAGATACGCAGTATTTT	CASSQDFPAMSTDTQYF
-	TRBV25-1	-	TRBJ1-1	TGTGCCAGCAGTATACAGGGTGTGGGGACTGAAGCTTTCTTT	CASSIQGVGTEAFF
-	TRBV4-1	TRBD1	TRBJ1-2	TGCGCCAGCAGCCAAGTCACAGGGGGCGGCTATGGCTACACCTTC	CASSQVTGGGYGYTF
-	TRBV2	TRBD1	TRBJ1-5	TGTGCCAGCAGTTTGACAGGGAGCAATCAGCCCCAGCATTTT	CASSLTGSNQPQHF
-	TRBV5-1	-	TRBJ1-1	TGCGCCAGCAGCTTCACAGGACAGAACACTGAAGCTTTCTTT	CASSFTGQNTEAFF
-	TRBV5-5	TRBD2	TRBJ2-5	TGTGCCAGCAGTTATCAGCGGGAGGGCCCCCTCGTAATAGAAAAGACCCAGTACTTC	CASSYQREGPLVIEKTQYF